The TCR beta chain under discussion was sequenced for a study of T cell responses to AZD1222 COVID-19 vaccine. The method was immunoSEQ multiplex PCR; TCRdb's version includes in-frame clones alone and lacks a portion of them. The sample carries some 120,000 clones, 75% to 95% recorded once. Germline-derived CDR1 and CDR2 are SGHTA and FQGNSA. The CDR3 extends over 14 amino acids. Between the trimmed V and J ends, which lost 1 base and 5 bases, there was a span of 12 bases. This clonotype was obtained from an adult in good health. Sequences were derived from peripheral blood, sampled on day 0 of AZD1222 vaccination. The chain is built from TRBV7-2 and TRBJ2-7, with D perhaps being TRBD1 or TRBD2 (5 bases each). CDR3: CASSLGRGPDEQYF. DNA for the CDR3: TGTGCCAGCAGCTTAGGAAGGGGACCTGACGAGCAGTACTTC.